The 28 T cell receptor beta chains in this list originate from one sample, sequenced in a study of T cell responses to AZD1222 COVID-19 vaccine. Method: immunoSEQ multiplex PCR; TCRdb's copy keeps in-frame clones and lacks some. In the table there are 100,000 to 150,000 clones, around 90% of which are singletons. Sequenced material: peripheral blood, taken on day 0 of AZD1222 vaccination. The receptors were gathered from an adult in good health.

The rearrangement joins TRBV4-3 to TRBJ1-6, with D maybe TRBD1 (6 bases). CDR3 length: 17 amino acids. The ends were cut back, 0 bases at V and 9 bases at J, with 18 bases in the middle. Germline CDR1 reads LGHNA; CDR2 reads YSLEER. The CDR3 reads CASSQDLGGTLGSPLHF. The DNA for the CDR3 is TGCGCCAGCAGCCAAGACTTGGGGGGGACACTAGGTTCACCCCTCCACTTT.

The V and J genes are TRBV6-5 and TRBJ2-7; no firm D call. Germline loops: CDR1 MNHEY, CDR2 SVGAGI. The CDR3 loop spans 14 amino acids. Trimming removed 4 bases at V and 2 bases at J, with 12 bases between. CDR3 residues: CASSLTEGPYEQYF. CDR3 in DNA: TGTGCCAGCAGTTTGACCGAAGGCCCCTACGAGCAGTACTTC.

Regarding this clone: The same CDR3 arises from other DNA sequences in this sample as well. The V and J genes are TRBV7-9 and TRBJ1-2; D is undetermined. The CDR3 sequence is 13 residues long. CDR1 is SEHNR, CDR2 FQNEAQ, per germline (reference sequence). Trimming took 2 bases from V and 2 from J, leaving 6 bases between them. The CDR3 DNA reads TGTGCCAGCAGCTTAATGGGAAACTATGGCTACACCTTC. Amino acids: CASSLMGNYGYTF.

By share, this clone counts as medium-sized. This rearrangement joins TRBV6-5 to TRBJ1-3, with a possible D match to TRBD1 (6 bases). V gave up 8 bases and J gave up 3 bases, with 11 bases separating them. The CDR3 consists of 13 residues. Germline assignment: CDR1 MNHEY and CDR2 SVGAGI. CDR3 in DNA: TGTGCCAGCGCCGGGGGCCTTGGAAACACCATATATTTT. This encodes CASAGGLGNTIYF.

This chain joins TRBV25-1 and TRBJ2-2; perhaps TRBD1 as D (6 bases). The germline V and J ends were trimmed by 3 bases and 5 bases, with 13 bases remaining between them. This CDR3 has 15 residues. CDR1 is MGHDK and CDR2 is SYGVNS in the germline V gene. For the CDR3, the DNA is TGTGCCAGCAGTGATCCCGGGACATATACCGGGGAGCTGTTTTTT. Amino acids: CASSDPGTYTGELFF.

In this sample, this clone turned up a few times. The J gene is TRBJ2-2, the V gene TRBV30; 7 bases match TRBD1. CDR1 is GTSNPN, CDR2 SVGIG, per germline (reference sequence). V lost 2 bases, J lost 1 base, and 7 bases stayed unmatched. The CDR3 has 16 residues. In DNA form, the CDR3 reads TGTGCCTGGAGTTCGGCCGGGACAGAGAACACCGGGGAGCTGTTTTTT. Its translation: CAWSSAGTENTGELFF. Supplemented by reference TRBV30 and TRBJ2-2, the full variable domain reads SQTIHQWPATLVQPVGSPLSLECTVEGTSNPNLYWYRQAAGRGLQLLFYSVGIGQISSEVPQNLSASRPQDRQFILSSKKLLLSDSGFYLCAWSSAGTENTGELFFGEGSRLTVL.

This clone was counted a few times. Other DNA sequences in the sample encode the same CDR3. The chain recombines TRBV29-1 with TRBJ1-1; D is possibly TRBD1 (5 bases). There are 15 residues in the CDR3. V was cut by 5 bases and J by 0 bases, with 16 bases left in between. The germline V gene has CDR1 SQVTM and CDR2 ANQGSEA. The CDR3 nucleotides read TGCAGCGTTTCCGGGGGTTGGGGGATGAACACTGAAGCTTTCTTT. Its protein is CSVSGGWGMNTEAFF.

This clone was seen a single time. The rearrangement joins TRBV27 to TRBJ1-5, with TRBD1 identical over 7 bases. The CDR3 has 14 amino acids. Germline V CDR1 and CDR2: MNHEY, SMNVEV (reference sequence). The trim removed 3 bases at V and 3 bases at J, leaving 2 bases unmatched. DNA for the CDR3: TGTGCCAGCAGTTTGACAGGGATCAATCAGCCCCAGCATTTT. Encoded protein: CASSLTGINQPQHF.

The chain couples TRBV5-1 to TRBJ2-3; D is possibly TRBD1 or TRBD2 (6 bases each). The CDR3 is 15 residues long. Germline V gives CDR1 SGHRS, CDR2 YFSETQ. With 2 bases removed from V and 2 bases from J, the gap between germline ends came to 12 bases. The CDR3 reads CASSFTRGHTDTQYF. As DNA, the CDR3 is TGCGCCAGCAGCTTCACGCGGGGACACACAGATACGCAGTATTTT.

V gene TRBV3-1 (or the pseudogene TRBV3-2) combines with J gene TRBJ2-1, with D possibly matching TRBD1 (5 bases). CDR3 length: 15 residues. CDR1 and CDR2 from the germline V gene are LGHDT and YNNKEL (reference sequence). V shed 2 bases and J shed 7 bases, with 15 bases lying between them. CDR3 residues: CASSQSRGQMNEQFF. CDR3 nucleotides: TGTGCCAGCAGCCAAAGTAGGGGCCAGATGAATGAGCAGTTCTTC.

The rearrangement uses TRBV4-1 and TRBJ1-3; D call uncertain. The V gene's germline CDR1 is MGHRA and CDR2 YSYEKL. The CDR3 has 17 amino acids. V lost 3 bases and J 3 bases, leaving 18 bases between the germline ends. The CDR3 is CASSQTDSDSGGNTIYF. Here the CDR3 DNA reads TGCGCCAGCAGCCAGACCGACTCGGATTCTGGTGGAAACACCATATATTTT.

This clone was detected once. The chain employs TRBV5-1 and TRBJ1-1; D unclear. The V and J ends lost 0 bases and 3 bases respectively, with 3 bases between them. Germline assignment: CDR1 SGHRS and CDR2 YFSETQ. The CDR3 loop spans 12 amino acids. The chain's CDR3 is CASSLEHTEAFF. CDR3 nucleotides: TGCGCCAGCAGCTTGGAGCACACTGAAGCTTTCTTT.

The chain recombines TRBV29-1 with TRBJ1-2; 8 bases are a match to TRBD1. CDR1 and CDR2 (germline): SQVTM, ANQGSEA. After removal of 4 bases from V and 8 bases from J, the junction contained 9 bases not matched to a gene. The CDR3 runs to 13 residues. CDR3: CSVVTGGWSGYTF. The CDR3 nucleotides read TGCAGCGTTGTAACAGGGGGATGGTCGGGCTACACCTTC.

The rearrangement joins TRBV18 to TRBJ2-3; 11 bases fit TRBD2. Germline-derived CDR1 and CDR2 are KGHSH and LQKENI. V shed 3 bases, J shed 11 bases, and the junction held 1 base outside the gene matches. The CDR3 covers 12 residues. CDR3 region: CASSPGLAEQYF. In nucleotides, the CDR3 is TGTGCCAGCTCACCGGGACTAGCGGAGCAGTATTTT. The complete variable domain, with remaining parts taken from reference TRBV18 and TRBJ2-3, reads NAGVMQNPRHLVRRRGQEARLRCSPMKGHSHVYWYRQLPEEGLKFMVYLQKENIIDESGMPKERFSAEFPKEGPSILRIQQVVRGDSAAYFCASSPGLAEQYFGPGTRLTVL.

The chain joins TRBV14 to TRBJ1-2; D uncertain. Per the germline V gene, CDR1 is SGHDN and CDR2 is FVKESK. The CDR3 has 14 residues. The germline V and J ends were trimmed by 3 bases and 0 bases, with 8 bases remaining between them. DNA for the CDR3: TGTGCCAGCAGCCAGATTGGACCTAACTATGGCTACACCTTC. It specifies CASSQIGPNYGYTF.

This chain connects TRBV5-1 to TRBJ1-2; D ambiguous. With 4 bases removed from V and 5 bases from J, the gap between germline ends came to 15 bases. The CDR3 is 14 residues long. Germline V lookup: CDR1 SGHRS, CDR2 YFSETQ. CDR3 protein: CASSLTQRDYGYTF. The DNA for the CDR3 is TGCGCCAGCAGCCTCACCCAGAGGGATTATGGCTACACCTTC.

This chain uses TRBV4-1 with TRBJ2-5, with TRBD2 as a possible D gene (6 bases). V was cut by 8 bases and J by 3 bases, with 13 bases left in between. The CDR3 has 13 residues. Per germline, CDR1 MGHRA and CDR2 YSYEKL. CDR3 nucleotide sequence: TGCGCCAGCCGAGGGGAGGCAGAAGAGACCCAGTACTTC. Its protein product is CASRGEAEETQYF.

The CDR3 DNA reads TGTGCCAGCAGTGAGTTGGCAGGGGGCTCTCCGGAAGCTTTCTTT. Amino acid sequence: CASSELAGGSPEAFF. V and J are TRBV2 and TRBJ1-1; TRBD1 aligns across 8 bases. Per germline, CDR1 SNHLY and CDR2 FYNNEI. The CDR3 runs to 15 residues. The J segment lost 8 bases and the V segment lost 3 bases, leaving 11 bases of the junction unmatched.

This clone has only one observation. This sequence joins TRBV9 and TRBJ1-1; TRBD1 matches at 7 bases. After removal of 3 bases from V and 4 bases from J, the junction contained 0 bases not matched to a gene. The CDR3 runs 12 residues. CDR1 is SGDLS and CDR2 is YYNGEE in the germline V gene. The CDR3 loop is CASSGQGTEAFF. The CDR3 region has the DNA TGTGCCAGCAGCGGACAGGGCACTGAAGCTTTCTTT. Supplemented by reference TRBV9 and TRBJ1-1, the full variable domain reads DSGVTQTPKHLITATGQRVTLRCSPRSGDLSVYWYQQSLDQGLQFLIQYYNGEERAKGNILERFSAQQFPDLHSELNLSSLELGDSALYFCASSGQGTEAFFGQGTRLTVV.

This chain joins TRBV2 and TRBJ1-6, with a tentative D call TRBD1 (5 bases). CDR3 length: 17 residues. Germline CDR1 is SNHLY and CDR2 is FYNNEI. The germline V and J ends were trimmed by 6 bases and 7 bases, with 22 bases remaining between them. CDR3 sequence: CASSYRPGLTMNSPLHF. In nucleotides, the CDR3 is TGTGCCAGCAGCTACAGACCGGGACTCACTATGAATTCACCCCTCCACTTT.

This rearrangement joins TRBV3-1 (or the pseudogene TRBV3-2) to TRBJ1-6, with no clear D. The CDR3 has 15 amino acids. The V end lost 1 base, the J end lost 7 bases, and 11 bases lay between the germline ends. The germline gives CDR1 LGHDT, CDR2 YNNKEL (reference sequence). Here the CDR3 DNA reads TGTGCCAGCAGCCAAGGGCAAGGGAGAAATTCACCCCTCCACTTT. Residues: CASSQGQGRNSPLHF.

DNA of the CDR3: TGTGCCAGCAGTTACGGACAGGGGGGCAATCAGCCCCAGCATTTT. This sequence encodes CASSYGQGGNQPQHF. The chain combines TRBV27 with TRBJ1-5; 10 bases fit TRBD1. Germline CDR1 is MNHEY and CDR2 is SMNVEV (reference sequence). The CDR3 covers 15 residues. The trim removed 4 bases at V and 2 bases at J, leaving 2 bases unmatched.

This clone was detected once. The CDR3 sequence is CASATDSNQPQHF. The CDR3 DNA follows: TGTGCCAGTGCGACGGATAGCAATCAGCCCCAGCATTTT. This sequence joins TRBV19 and TRBJ1-5; D ambiguous. Trimming removed 8 bases at V and 0 bases at J, with 8 bases between. The CDR3 contains 13 residues. Germline assignment: CDR1 LNHDA and CDR2 SQIVND (reference sequence).

V usage is TRBV7-8 and J usage is TRBJ1-5; 7 positions match TRBD1. The germline gives CDR1 SGHVS, CDR2 FQNEAQ. The junction had 9 bases not matched to a gene; V was cut back by 5 bases and J by 5 bases. The CDR3 sequence is 15 residues long. The DNA for the CDR3 is TGTGCCAGCAGCCGAGACAGGGCCCGGGATCAGCCCCAGCATTTT. It codes for CASSRDRARDQPQHF.

The chain recombines TRBV20-1 with TRBJ2-5, with TRBD2 matching over 7 bases. The length of the CDR3 is 14 residues. The germline V gene has CDR1 DFQATT and CDR2 SNEGSKA (reference sequence). The J segment lost 5 bases and the V segment lost 3 bases, leaving 9 bases of the junction unmatched. CDR3: CSASQRGGGETQYF. The CDR3 bases are TGCAGTGCTAGTCAGCGGGGAGGTGGGGAGACCCAGTACTTC.

The V gene is TRBV16, the J gene TRBJ2-7; the D gene could be TRBD1 or TRBD2 (5 bases each). The CDR3 loop spans 16 amino acids. Trimming removed 2 bases at V and 0 bases at J, with 14 bases between. The germline gives CDR1 KGHSY, CDR2 FQNENV. The CDR3 DNA reads TGTGCCAGCAGCCAAGGGACGTCATGGAGCTCCTACGAGCAGTACTTC. It yields the protein CASSQGTSWSSYEQYF.

This chain uses TRBV12-3 or TRBV12-4 with TRBJ1-1; TRBD1 matches 8 bases. V lost 7 bases and J lost 1; bases outside the gene matches: 2. CDR3 size: 13 residues. This CDR3 is CASTGQGNTEAFF. The CDR3 nucleotides read TGTGCCAGCACCGGACAGGGGAACACTGAAGCTTTCTTT.

The chain joins TRBV7-6 to TRBJ1-6; D not certain. CDR1 is SGHVS, CDR2 FNYEAQ, per germline. The CDR3 has 17 amino acids. V lost 1 base to trimming and J lost 0 bases, with 10 bases between them. Here the CDR3 DNA reads TGTGCCAGCAGCTTAGGGCCCCAGAGCTCCTATAATTCACCCCTCCACTTT. Its protein is CASSLGPQSSYNSPLHF.